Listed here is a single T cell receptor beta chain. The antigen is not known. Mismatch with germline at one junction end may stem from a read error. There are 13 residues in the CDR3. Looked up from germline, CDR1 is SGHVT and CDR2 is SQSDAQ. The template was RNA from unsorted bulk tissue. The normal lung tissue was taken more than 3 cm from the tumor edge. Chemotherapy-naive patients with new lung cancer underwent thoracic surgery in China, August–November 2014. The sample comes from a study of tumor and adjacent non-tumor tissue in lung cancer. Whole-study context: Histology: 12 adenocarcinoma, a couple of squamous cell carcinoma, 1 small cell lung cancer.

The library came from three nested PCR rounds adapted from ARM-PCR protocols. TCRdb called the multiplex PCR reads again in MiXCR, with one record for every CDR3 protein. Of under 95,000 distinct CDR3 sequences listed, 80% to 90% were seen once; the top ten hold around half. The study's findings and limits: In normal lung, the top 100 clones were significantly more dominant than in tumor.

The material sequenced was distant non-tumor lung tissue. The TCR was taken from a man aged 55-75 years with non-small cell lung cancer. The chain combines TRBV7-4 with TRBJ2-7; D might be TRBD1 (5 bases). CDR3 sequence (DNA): TGTACCAGCAACTTAGACAGATACTACGAGCAGTACTTC. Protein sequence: CTSNLDRYYEQYF.